The rows below give T cell receptor beta chains drawn from one sample of a study of OX40 agonist ivuxolimab in advanced cancers. Sequencing used immunoSEQ multiplex PCR; TCRdb keeps in-frame clones, though not all of them. The table shows around 120,000 clones, with approximately 90% occurring only once. The sequenced sample was CD4+ or CD8+ T cells sorted from blood, obtained in a trial of the OX40 agonist ivuxolimab. The origin of the receptors is an adult with an advanced solid tumor such as melanoma, head and neck, liver or kidney cancer. Each CDR3 is given with its conserved first and last residue. D genes are given only for firm matches.

CDR3 protein | CDR3 DNA | V gene | D gene | J gene
CACGGGGIGWREKLFF | TGTGCCTGTGGAGGGGGCGGTATAGGATGGCGGGAAAAACTGTTTTTT | TRBV30 | TRBD1 | TRBJ1-4
CASSPQAPETQYF | TGTGCCAGCTCACCACAGGCCCCCGAGACCCAGTACTTC | TRBV18 | . | TRBJ2-5
CASRRDRSRSYEQYF | TGTGCCAGCAGACGAGACAGAAGTCGCTCCTACGAGCAGTACTTC | TRBV6-6 | . | TRBJ2-7
CASSQGVLEKLFF | TGTGCCAGCAGTCAGGGGGTATTGGAAAAACTGTTTTTT | TRBV2 | TRBD1 | TRBJ1-4
CASSLGTGNQPQHF | TGTGCCAGCAGCTTAGGTACAGGAAATCAGCCCCAGCATTTT | TRBV7-9 | . | TRBJ1-5
CASSQAWNYEQYF | TGCGCCAGCAGCCAAGCTTGGAACTACGAGCAGTACTTC | TRBV4-3 | . | TRBJ2-7
CSVLGGVTSWSGELFF | TGCAGCGTCCTCGGAGGGGTGACTAGTTGGTCCGGGGAGCTGTTTTTT | TRBV29-1 | . | TRBJ2-2
CASSYVQGNQPQHF | TGTGCCAGCAGTTACGTACAGGGGAATCAGCCCCAGCATTTT | TRBV6-6 | TRBD1 | TRBJ1-5
CASSLGVAGGQVGETQYF | TGTGCCAGCAGTTTAGGAGTAGCGGGGGGGCAGGTGGGAGAGACCCAGTACTTC | TRBV28 | TRBD2 | TRBJ2-5
CAGRLAGASHNEQFF | TGTGCCGGCCGACTAGCGGGGGCCTCCCACAATGAGCAGTTCTTC | TRBV30 | TRBD2 | TRBJ2-1
CASSLGSGGAAGELFF | TGTGCCAGCAGTTTAGGTAGCGGGGGGGCCGCAGGGGAGCTGTTTTTT | TRBV27 | TRBD2 | TRBJ2-2
CASSQVRGPLHF | TGCGCCAGCAGCCAAGTCAGGGGACCCCTCCACTTT | TRBV4-1 | . | TRBJ1-6
CASSSDFWRPSGGYEQYF | TGTGCCAGCAGCTCCGACTTCTGGCGGCCTAGCGGGGGCTATGAGCAGTACTTC | TRBV5-8 | TRBD2 | TRBJ2-7
CASSSRTGHEKLFF | TGTGCCAGCAGCTCCCGGACGGGGCATGAAAAACTGTTTTTT | TRBV7-9 | . | TRBJ1-4